This T cell receptor (beta chain) is drawn from a study of read filtering for tumor transcriptome and immune sequencing. Findings and caveats of the study: Correlation between methods rose after single-read clonotypes were removed.

For this clonotype: Its antigen is as yet unknown. This may stem from a read error, because a much larger clone lies one nucleotide away.

Molecular barcoded adaptors covering alpha/delta and beta/gamma chains were used on approximately 400 ng RNA. Each CDR3 protein gets one entry after TCRdb re-called the reads with MiXCR. The repertoire holds 25,000 or so distinct CDR3 sequences, with around 20% as singletons. V lost 0 bases to trimming and J lost 4 bases, with 7 bases between them. Germline V CDR1 and CDR2: SGHRS, YFSETQ. The CDR3 covers 13 residues. The receptor was derived from a donor at least 40 years old with multiple myeloma. This chain links TRBV5-1 with TRBJ1-1; D gene ambiguous. The specimen was a population of CD138-negative cells sorted from bone marrow. In DNA, the CDR3 is TGCGCCAGCAGCTTGGCAGAGCCCACTGAAGCTTTCTTT. It encodes CASSLAEPTEAFF.